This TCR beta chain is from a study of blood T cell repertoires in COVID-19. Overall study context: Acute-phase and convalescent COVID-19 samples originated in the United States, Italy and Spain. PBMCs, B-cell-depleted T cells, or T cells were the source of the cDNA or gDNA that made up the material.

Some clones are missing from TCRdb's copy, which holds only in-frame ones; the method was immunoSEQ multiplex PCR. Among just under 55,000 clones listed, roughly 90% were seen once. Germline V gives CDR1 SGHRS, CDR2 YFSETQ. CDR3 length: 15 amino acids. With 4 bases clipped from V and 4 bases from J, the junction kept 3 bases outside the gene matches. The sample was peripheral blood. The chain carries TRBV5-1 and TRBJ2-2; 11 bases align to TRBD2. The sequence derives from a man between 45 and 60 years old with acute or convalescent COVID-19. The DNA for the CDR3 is TGCGCCAGCAGCATAGCGGGAGGGGGCACCGGGGAGCTGTTTTTT. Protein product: CASSIAGGGTGELFF.